This TCR beta chain was sequenced in a study of T-cell reconstitution after alpha-beta-depleted transplantation in children. Note on this clonotype: Its antigen is currently unknown.

Preparing the TCRbeta library involved the use of unique molecular identifiers. TCRdb called the PCR reads again in MiXCR, with one record for every CDR3 protein. The table includes around 500,000 distinct CDR3 sequences, 20% to 25% detected once. The study's findings and limits: Several hundred graft clones that had expanded were reportedly the source of alpha-beta T cells about two months after transplant. Once a year had passed after transplant, T-cell counts and diversity came mostly from newly produced T cells. Surviving recipient T cells and intrathymic progenitors accounted for some patients' high TCRbeta diversity at day 60.

Here the sequenced sample was PBMCs, mostly from graft donor cells, taken 360 days after TCRalphabeta/CD19-depleted stem cell transplant. The origin of this receptor is a boy younger than two who had a stem cell transplant for acute myeloid leukemia, so the T cells may come from the graft donor.

The CDR3 DNA sequence: TGTGCCAGCAGTTTCCCCTCTTCGGGCTCCACCGGGGAGCTGTTTTTT. This codes for CASSFPSSGSTGELFF. The chain uses TRBV28 and TRBJ2-2; no reliable D call. The V end was cut by 3 bases, the J end by 4 bases, with 15 bases between. The germline V gene has CDR1 MDHEN and CDR2 SYDVKM. This CDR3 comprises 16 residues. The complete variable domain, with remaining parts taken from reference TRBV28 and TRBJ2-2, reads DVKVTQSSRYLVKRTGEKVFLECVQDMDHENMFWYRQDPGLGLRLIYFSYDVKMKEKGDIPEGYSVSREKKERFSLILESASTNQTSMYLCASSFPSSGSTGELFFGEGSRLTVL.